This T cell receptor (beta chain) was profiled in a study of blood T cell repertoires in COVID-19. About the study: T cells, B-cell-depleted T cells, or PBMCs provided the cDNA or gDNA that served as material.

The data were produced by immunoSEQ multiplex PCR, yet TCRdb's version contains in-frame clones alone and is incomplete. The sample includes about 150,000 clones, 80% of them seen just once. CDR3 length: 17 residues. CDR1 and CDR2 (germline): KGHSH, LQKENI. Trimming pared 3 bases from V and 3 bases from J, leaving 18 bases between. The sample taken for sequencing was peripheral blood. The TCR originated in a man aged 55 to 70 with acute or convalescent COVID-19. The gene calls are TRBV18 and TRBJ1-3, with D possibly being TRBD1 (5 bases). The CDR3 reads CASSPLAVGVGGNTIYF. CDR3 sequence (DNA): TGTGCCAGCTCACCCCTGGCGGTAGGGGTCGGTGGAAACACCATATATTTT.